This T cell receptor beta chain was obtained from a study of cytomegalovirus exposure and HLA in healthy donors. About the study: Early released data comprised around 80 million unique TCRs from HLA-typed donors. General study points: Earlier findings revealed that most TCR beta V segments proved productive either about 87% or about 30% of the time. Some V segments (TRBV6-2 and TRBV6-3 among them) were excluded as indistinguishable.

The CDR3 is 15 amino acids. Per germline, CDR1 LNHDA and CDR2 SQIVND (reference sequence). V shed 3 bases and J 3 bases; nucleotides not matched to a gene: 1. For this clone: Its antigen remains unknown.

The PCR used 60 Vbeta and 13 Jbeta primers. The data were produced by immunoSEQ multiplex PCR, yet TCRdb's version contains in-frame clones alone and is incomplete. The table has 180,000 or so clones, approximately 9.5% seen once. Sequencing was carried out using PBMCs. The V and J genes are TRBV19 and TRBJ2-1, with 11 nucleotides matching TRBD2. The source is a woman aged 25 to 45 in good health and CMV-seropositive. DNA for the CDR3: TGTGCCAGTAGTATGGGACTAGCGGACTACAATGAGCAGTTCTTC. This gives the protein CASSMGLADYNEQFF.